The 8 T cell receptor beta chains reported below all come from one sample, sequenced in a study of blood T cell repertoires in COVID-19. Only in-frame clones appear in the TCRdb table, and some are missing; sequencing was by immunoSEQ multiplex PCR. The data hold 40,000 to 60,000 clones, with 70% to 90% observed a single time. Source material: peripheral blood. The source of these receptors is a human donor in a cohort sampled during active COVID-19.

The chain joins TRBV6-6 to TRBJ1-2; 11 bases are shared with TRBD1. Unmatched junction bases numbered 4, after V lost 5 bases and J lost 2 bases. The CDR3 has 15 residues. Germline values: CDR1 MNHNY, CDR2 SVGAGI (reference sequence). The DNA of the CDR3 is TGTGCCAGCAGTAGCCGGGACAGGGGGAACTATGGCTACACCTTC. It is translated as CASSSRDRGNYGYTF.

The chain carries TRBV4-1 and TRBJ1-1; D perhaps matches TRBD1 (6 bases). CDR3 length: 17 amino acids. Trimming removed 0 bases from V and 1 base from J, with 15 bases in between. Per germline, CDR1 MGHRA and CDR2 YSYEKL. In DNA, the CDR3 is TGCGCCAGCAGCCAAGATGGGGGCACCGGGGCGAACACTGAAGCTTTCTTT. Protein sequence: CASSQDGGTGANTEAFF.

This clone was picked up a small number of times. The genes are TRBV27 and TRBJ1-5; D is perhaps TRBD1 (5 bases). Per the germline V gene, CDR1 is MNHEY and CDR2 is SMNVEV (reference sequence). V was trimmed by 7 bases and J by 6 bases, leaving 16 bases between them. The CDR3 consists of 14 residues. As DNA, the CDR3 is TGTGCCAGCAAGAGTAGGGGATTGGTTCAGCCCCAGCATTTT. Translation: CASKSRGLVQPQHF.

The chain carries TRBV19 and TRBJ1-3; TRBD1 aligns across 7 bases. CDR3 length: 15 amino acids. Germline V gene lookup returns CDR1 LNHDA and CDR2 SQIVND (reference sequence). V lost 3 bases to trimming and J lost 4 bases; unmatched junction nucleotides: 6. The CDR3 protein is CASSIRGGSGNTIYF. The CDR3 region has the DNA TGTGCCAGTAGTATCCGAGGGGGCTCAGGAAACACCATATATTTT.

CDR3 in amino acids: CATTGDTEAFF. CDR3 nucleotide sequence: TGTGCCACGACAGGGGACACTGAAGCTTTCTTT. The gene calls are TRBV24-1 and TRBJ1-1, with 8 bases matching TRBD1. This CDR3 has 11 amino acids. Germline CDR1 reads KGHDR; CDR2 reads SFDVKD. V dropped 10 bases and J dropped 3; count of bases not matched to a gene: 0.

The V gene is TRBV19, the J gene TRBJ2-5; the D gene is possibly TRBD1 (5 bases). Germline V gene data show CDR1 as LNHDA and CDR2 as SQIVND (reference sequence). The length of the CDR3 is 14 residues. V lost 3 bases to trimming and J lost 1 base, with 9 bases between them. In nucleotides, the CDR3 is TGTGCCAGTAGTATTCGGCAGGGCCAAGAGACCCAGTACTTC. Translated: CASSIRQGQETQYF.

This chain joins TRBV6-2 or TRBV6-3 and TRBJ2-7; tentatively, D is TRBD2 (6 bases). Germline V gene sequence: CDR1 MNHEY, CDR2 SVGEGT. The V end lost 2 bases, the J end lost 6 bases, and 14 bases lay between the germline ends. CDR3 length: 14 amino acids. The chain's CDR3 is CASSYQAGRGEQYF. The CDR3 nucleotides are TGTGCCAGCAGTTACCAGGCGGGGCGGGGCGAGCAGTACTTC.

The chain joins TRBV3-1 (or the pseudogene TRBV3-2) to TRBJ1-5, with 7 bases lining up with TRBD1. Germline CDR1 reads LGHDT; CDR2 reads YNNKEL (reference sequence). There are 14 residues in the CDR3. V shed 5 bases and J 4 bases; nucleotides not matched to a gene: 5. As DNA, the CDR3 is TGTGCCAGCAGCTTCAGGGGGGCAAATCAGCCCCAGCATTTT. It codes for CASSFRGANQPQHF.